This T cell receptor beta chain came from a study of T cell changes during pregnancy in multiple sclerosis. Profiling relied on immunoSEQ multiplex PCR, and the TCRdb table lists in-frame clones only, not all of them. The sample shows about 93,000 clones, 91% of them seen only once. This CDR3 is built from 15 residues. V shed 4 bases and J shed 5 bases, with 16 bases lying between them. Germline CDR1 is SGDLS and CDR2 is YYNGEE. The sequencing used peripheral blood, collected before pregnancy. The receptor's source is a female donor with multiple sclerosis, enrolled in a pregnancy study. The V gene is TRBV9, the J gene TRBJ2-1, with D possibly matching TRBD1 (5 bases). CDR3 coding DNA: TGTGCCAGCAGCCCCTCCCATAGACAGAACAATGAGCAGTTCTTC. Encoded protein: CASSPSHRQNNEQFF.